What follows describes a single T cell receptor (beta chain). Its cognate antigen has yet to be identified. No clone much larger than this one lies a single base away; base qualities are absent. The data originate from a study of Ad26.COV2.S vaccination and SARS-CoV-2 variants (dated by TCRdb to about 2021). For the wider study: Vaccine-arm donors were drawn from COV1001, a multicentre, randomized, double-blind, placebo-controlled phase I-IIa trial of Ad26.COV2.S in healthy adults. TCRbeta repertoire sequencing was used to assess the specificity and breadth of SARS-CoV-2-reactive T cell receptors after Ad26.COV2.S vaccination. A total of around 32 samples were included in the TCR-sequenced set, comprising roughly 20 Ad26.COV2.S vaccine recipients, 5 placebo recipients and 8 SARS-CoV-2 convalescent individuals. Blinding of investigators to trial group allocation was maintained during experiments and outcome assessment. Trial participants were randomized into five groups of five, in which low-dose or high-dose Ad26.COV2.S was given once or twice, or placebo was given on both occasions. Ad26.COV2.S was administered intramuscularly at a dose of 5x10^10 or 1x10^11 viral particles, either as one shot or as two shots given 56 days apart. General findings and caveats noted by the study authors: Higher spike-specific TCR breadth was observed in Ad26.COV2.S recipients than in placebo recipients (P = 0.0014). It was noted by the authors that total T cell responses may have been underestimated by the TCR breadth and depth analyses. Vaccine and placebo recipients had comparable non-spike TCR breadth, which fits with the vaccine containing only spike. The study was not powered for comparison of responses between vaccine doses or regimens. Substantial breadth of spike-specific CD8+ and CD4+ T cell responses was reported after vaccination.

The sample's treatment or condition, from its label and the paper: about 20 received Ad26.COV2.S at low or high dose, single or two shots; about 5 received placebo; per-sample allocation not given. Repertoires of vaccine and placebo recipients were sequenced from samples collected on day 63 after the first injection. Cohort 1b enrolled 25 or so adults aged 18-55 years at a single site in Boston, USA, between 29 July and 7 August 2020. As a vaccine, Ad26.COV2.S was a replication-incompetent adenovirus type 26 vector that expressed a prefusion-stabilized SARS-CoV-2 spike protein derived from the original Wuhan strain. After removal of 4 bases from V and 3 bases from J, the junction retains 0 bases not matched to a gene. Taken from the germline V gene, the CDR1 and CDR2 loops are SNHLY and FYNNEI. Including the terminal cysteine and phenylalanine, the CDR3 comprises 14 residues. Only the CDR3 portion is preserved as DNA: 42 bases, with reading frame beginning at the first base.

The immunoSEQ Assay was used to sequence TCRbeta CDR3 regions. After extraction, genomic DNA underwent amplification by bias-controlled multiplex PCR, followed by high-throughput sequencing. The original methods were these. Collapsing and filtering of sequences were performed to quantify the absolute abundance of each unique TCRbeta CDR3 region. Usable DNA was measured by amplifying reference genes present in all nucleated cells, and TCRbeta template counts were normalized to that usable DNA to estimate T cell fraction. Repertoire TCRs were annotated as SARS-CoV-2-specific when V gene, CDR3 amino acid sequence and J gene were exactly matched to a known reactive TCR set. The reference SARS-CoV-2 TCR set was obtained from MIRA and was filtered for enrichment in COVID-19-positive ImmuneCODE repertoires, whereby public or cross-reactive TCRs were removed. Using the MIRA antigens, annotated TCRs were further analysed by specific ORF or by position within an ORF. Breadth was defined as annotated unique rearrangements over total unique productive rearrangements; depth was the summed frequency of those rearrangements. Two-sided Wilcoxon rank-sum tests were used to compare TCR breadth between groups. Held by TCRdb, this immuneACCESS table contains in-frame sequences only and omits some clones. Under half of the omission traces to an unresolved V gene where checked; the cause of the rest is unknown. That table is the source of V, J and clone size, and D and trimming were worked out from the DNA. A total of around 400,000 clones appear in this sample, 70% to 90% of them only once. The ten largest clones represent approximately 1.9% of the sample.

The TCR originated in a person aged 18-60 years who received the Ad26.COV2.S COVID-19 vaccine or a placebo. The chain was built from TRBV2 and TRBJ2-5, with TRBD2 matching 12 junction bases. This specimen was peripheral blood, taken in a trial of Ad26.COV2.S vaccine versus placebo. Here the CDR3 is given as CASSGLAGEETQYF. The sequenced DNA: TGTGCCAGCAGTGGACTAGCGGGGGAAGAGACCCAGTACTTC.